The sequence of this T cell receptor beta chain was determined in a study of OX40 agonist ivuxolimab in advanced cancers. Study-level results: CD8+ T cells were the subset that, on average, had more expanded clones than CD4+.

On cycle 4 day 1 and cycle 7 day 1, as well as at baseline, blood was sampled. V was clipped by 3 bases and J by 7 bases; unmatched bases: 9. This CDR3 has 18 amino acids. Germline V CDR1 and CDR2: LGHNA, YNFKEQ. TCRdb's copy holds only in-frame clones and misses some; the assay was immunoSEQ multiplex PCR. The sample carries more than 65,000 clones, about three quarters recorded once. As to this clone: Its antigen is undetermined.

This sample comprised CD4+ or CD8+ T cells sorted from blood, obtained in a trial of the OX40 agonist ivuxolimab. The sequence was obtained from an adult with an advanced solid tumor such as melanoma, head and neck, liver or kidney cancer. This rearrangement joins TRBV4-2 to TRBJ2-2, with 15 positions matching TRBD2. The CDR3 here is CASSQGLAGGVSDGELFF. CDR3 DNA: TGTGCCAGCAGCCAGGGACTAGCGGGGGGTGTAAGTGACGGGGAGCTGTTTTTT.